This T cell receptor beta chain was sequenced during a study of beta chain features in type 1 diabetes. Study-level findings and limits: Patients with Type 1 diabetes showed moderately but significantly shorter TCRB CDR3s in all four CD4+ subsets.

This CDR3 spans 16 amino acids. CDR1 is SGHTA and CDR2 is FQGNSA in the germline V gene. Trimming cost V 5 bases and J 7 bases; bases outside gene matches: 14. As regards this clone: Its antigen remains unknown.

The isolated RNA, all of it, was reverse transcribed, so expressed TCRB transcripts were what got sequenced. Sequencing of naive, central memory and regulatory T cell samples gave an average of approximately 3.8 million reads. Assay: immunoSEQ multiplex PCR; the TCRdb copy retains only in-frame clones and omits some. The data contain more than 350,000 clones, over 9.5% of them singletons. This receptor was obtained from a woman between 18 and 29 years old in good health. The material sequenced was naive CD4+ T cells from blood. The chain uses TRBV7-2 and TRBJ2-1, with 7 bases that match TRBD2. The CDR3 loop reads CASSRPLAGVWNEQFF. CDR3 DNA: TGTGCCAGCAGCCGTCCGCTGGCGGGGGTATGGAATGAGCAGTTCTTC.